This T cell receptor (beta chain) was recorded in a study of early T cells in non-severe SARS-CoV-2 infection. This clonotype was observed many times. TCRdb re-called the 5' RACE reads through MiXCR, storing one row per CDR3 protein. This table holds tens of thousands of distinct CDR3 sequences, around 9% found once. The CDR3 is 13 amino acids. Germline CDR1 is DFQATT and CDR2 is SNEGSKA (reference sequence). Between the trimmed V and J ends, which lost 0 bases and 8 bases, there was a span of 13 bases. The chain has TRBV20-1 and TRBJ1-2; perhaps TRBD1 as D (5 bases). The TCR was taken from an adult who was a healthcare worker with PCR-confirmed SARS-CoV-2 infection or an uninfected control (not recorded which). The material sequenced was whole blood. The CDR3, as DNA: TGCAGTGCTAGAGACAGGGTAGCAAGCGGCTACACCTTC. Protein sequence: CSARDRVASGYTF.